This TCR beta chain was obtained from a study of blood T cell repertoires in COVID-19. Turning to the study itself: The study drew acute and convalescent COVID-19 samples from the United States, Italy and Spain. Sources were T cells, B-cell-depleted T cells, or PBMCs; the material itself was cDNA or gDNA.

Profiled with immunoSEQ multiplex PCR; TCRdb holds only in-frame clones, not every one. The data contain under 200,000 clones, just over 85% of them singletons. The V gene end was trimmed by 3 bases and the J gene end by 3 bases; junction bases not matched to a gene: 7. This CDR3 has 16 residues. Germline V gives CDR1 SGHNT, CDR2 YENEEA. This TCR was recovered from a man aged 50 to 60 with active or convalescent COVID-19. The V gene is TRBV11-3, the J gene TRBJ2-1; 8 nucleotides align to TRBD2. The sample taken for sequencing was peripheral blood. DNA of the CDR3: TGTGCCAGCAGCTTGGATAGCGGGGCGAACTACAATGAGCAGTTCTTC. Encoded protein: CASSLDSGANYNEQFF.